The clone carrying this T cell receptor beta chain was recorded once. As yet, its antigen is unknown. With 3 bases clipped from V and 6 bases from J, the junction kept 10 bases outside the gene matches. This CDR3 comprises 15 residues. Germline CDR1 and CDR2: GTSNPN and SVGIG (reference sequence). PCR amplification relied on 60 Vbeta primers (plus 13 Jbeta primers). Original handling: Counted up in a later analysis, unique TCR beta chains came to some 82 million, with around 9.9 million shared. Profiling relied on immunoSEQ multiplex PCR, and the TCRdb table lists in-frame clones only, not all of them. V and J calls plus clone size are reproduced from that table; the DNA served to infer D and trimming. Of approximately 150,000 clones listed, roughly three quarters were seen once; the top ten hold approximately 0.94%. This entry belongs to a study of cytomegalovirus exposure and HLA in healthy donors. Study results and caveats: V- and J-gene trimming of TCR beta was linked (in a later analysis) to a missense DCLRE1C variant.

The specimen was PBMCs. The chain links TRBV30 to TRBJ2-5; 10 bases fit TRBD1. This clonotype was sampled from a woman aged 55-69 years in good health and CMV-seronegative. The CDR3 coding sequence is TGTGCCTGGAGCGACCGGGGACAGGGGCGGCAGACCCAGTACTTC. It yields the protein CAWSDRGQGRQTQYF.